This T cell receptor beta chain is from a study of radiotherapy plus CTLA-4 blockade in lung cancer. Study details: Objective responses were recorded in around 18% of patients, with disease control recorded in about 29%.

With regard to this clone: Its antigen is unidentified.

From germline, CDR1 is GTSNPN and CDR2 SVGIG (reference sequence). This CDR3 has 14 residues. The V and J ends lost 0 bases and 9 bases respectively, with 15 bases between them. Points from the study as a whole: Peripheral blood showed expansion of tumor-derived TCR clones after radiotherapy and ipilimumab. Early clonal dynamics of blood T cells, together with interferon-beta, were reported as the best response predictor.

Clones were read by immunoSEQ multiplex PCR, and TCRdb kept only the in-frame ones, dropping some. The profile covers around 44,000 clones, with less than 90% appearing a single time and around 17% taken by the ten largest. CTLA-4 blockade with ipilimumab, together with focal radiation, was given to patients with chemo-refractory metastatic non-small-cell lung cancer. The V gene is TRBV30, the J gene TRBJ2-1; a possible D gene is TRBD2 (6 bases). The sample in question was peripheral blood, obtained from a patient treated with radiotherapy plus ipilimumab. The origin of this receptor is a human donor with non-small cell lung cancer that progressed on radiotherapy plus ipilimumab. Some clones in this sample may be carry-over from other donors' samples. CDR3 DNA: TGTGCCTGGAGTGTTGGGGGGATCCAGGCTGAGCAGTTCTTC. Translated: CAWSVGGIQAEQFF.